This TCR beta chain was identified in a study of blood T cell repertoires in COVID-19. For the study at large: The United States, Italy and Spain were the sources of the acute and convalescent COVID-19 samples.

Participants were aged 18 to 89 years, lived in under 30 US areas, and enrolled virtually. TCRdb keeps only in-frame clones here, not all; method: immunoSEQ multiplex PCR. This sample has about 310,000 clones, with roughly 86% found just once. Germline values: CDR1 MNHNS, CDR2 SASEGT. After removal of 3 bases from V and 4 bases from J, the junction contained 10 bases not matched to a gene. The CDR3 spans 16 residues. The source material was PBMCs or T cells enriched from blood (not recorded which). The receptor was derived from a woman aged 25 to 39 who had recovered from COVID-19. V and J are TRBV6-1 and TRBJ1-2; TRBD1 matches at 8 bases. CDR3 amino acids: CASSDPSDRAFYGYTF. The CDR3 DNA is TGTGCCAGCAGTGACCCGTCGGACAGGGCTTTCTATGGCTACACCTTC.